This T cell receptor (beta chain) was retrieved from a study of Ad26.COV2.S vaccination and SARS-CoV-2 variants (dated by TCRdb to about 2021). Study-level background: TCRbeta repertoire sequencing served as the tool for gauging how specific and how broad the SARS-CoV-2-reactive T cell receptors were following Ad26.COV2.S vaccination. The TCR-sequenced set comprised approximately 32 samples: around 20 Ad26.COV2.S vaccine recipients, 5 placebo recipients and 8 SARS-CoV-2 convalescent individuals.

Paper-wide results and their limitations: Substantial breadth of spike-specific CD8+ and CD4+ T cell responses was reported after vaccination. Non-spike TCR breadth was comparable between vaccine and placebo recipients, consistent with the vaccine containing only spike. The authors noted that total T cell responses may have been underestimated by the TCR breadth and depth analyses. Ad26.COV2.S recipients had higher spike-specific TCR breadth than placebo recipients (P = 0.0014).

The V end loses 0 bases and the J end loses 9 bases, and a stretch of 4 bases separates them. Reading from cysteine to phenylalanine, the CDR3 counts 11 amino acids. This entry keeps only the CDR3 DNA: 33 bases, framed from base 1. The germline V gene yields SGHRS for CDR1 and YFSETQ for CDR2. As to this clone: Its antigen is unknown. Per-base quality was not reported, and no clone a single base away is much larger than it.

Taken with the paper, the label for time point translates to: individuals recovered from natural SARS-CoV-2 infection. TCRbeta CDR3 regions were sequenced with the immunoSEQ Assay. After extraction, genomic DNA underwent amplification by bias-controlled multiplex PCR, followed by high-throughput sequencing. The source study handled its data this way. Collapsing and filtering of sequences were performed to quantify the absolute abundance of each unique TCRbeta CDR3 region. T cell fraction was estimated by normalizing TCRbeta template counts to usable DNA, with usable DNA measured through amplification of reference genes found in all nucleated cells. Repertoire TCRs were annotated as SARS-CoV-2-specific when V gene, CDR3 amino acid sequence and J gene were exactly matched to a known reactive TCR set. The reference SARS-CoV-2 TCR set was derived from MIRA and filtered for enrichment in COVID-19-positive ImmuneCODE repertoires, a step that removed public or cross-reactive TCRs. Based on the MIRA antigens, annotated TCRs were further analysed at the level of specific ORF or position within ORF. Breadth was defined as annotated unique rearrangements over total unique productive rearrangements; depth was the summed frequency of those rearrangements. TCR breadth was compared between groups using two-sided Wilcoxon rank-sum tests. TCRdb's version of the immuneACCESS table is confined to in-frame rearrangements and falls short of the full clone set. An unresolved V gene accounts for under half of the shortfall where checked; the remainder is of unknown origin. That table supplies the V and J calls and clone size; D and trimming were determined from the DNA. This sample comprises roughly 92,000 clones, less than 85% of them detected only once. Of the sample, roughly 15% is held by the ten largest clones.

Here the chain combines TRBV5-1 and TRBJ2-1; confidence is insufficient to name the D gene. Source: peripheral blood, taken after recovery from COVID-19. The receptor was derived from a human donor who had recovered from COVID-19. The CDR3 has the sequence CASSLEVEQFF. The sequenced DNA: TGCGCCAGCAGCTTGGAGGTTGAGCAGTTCTTC.